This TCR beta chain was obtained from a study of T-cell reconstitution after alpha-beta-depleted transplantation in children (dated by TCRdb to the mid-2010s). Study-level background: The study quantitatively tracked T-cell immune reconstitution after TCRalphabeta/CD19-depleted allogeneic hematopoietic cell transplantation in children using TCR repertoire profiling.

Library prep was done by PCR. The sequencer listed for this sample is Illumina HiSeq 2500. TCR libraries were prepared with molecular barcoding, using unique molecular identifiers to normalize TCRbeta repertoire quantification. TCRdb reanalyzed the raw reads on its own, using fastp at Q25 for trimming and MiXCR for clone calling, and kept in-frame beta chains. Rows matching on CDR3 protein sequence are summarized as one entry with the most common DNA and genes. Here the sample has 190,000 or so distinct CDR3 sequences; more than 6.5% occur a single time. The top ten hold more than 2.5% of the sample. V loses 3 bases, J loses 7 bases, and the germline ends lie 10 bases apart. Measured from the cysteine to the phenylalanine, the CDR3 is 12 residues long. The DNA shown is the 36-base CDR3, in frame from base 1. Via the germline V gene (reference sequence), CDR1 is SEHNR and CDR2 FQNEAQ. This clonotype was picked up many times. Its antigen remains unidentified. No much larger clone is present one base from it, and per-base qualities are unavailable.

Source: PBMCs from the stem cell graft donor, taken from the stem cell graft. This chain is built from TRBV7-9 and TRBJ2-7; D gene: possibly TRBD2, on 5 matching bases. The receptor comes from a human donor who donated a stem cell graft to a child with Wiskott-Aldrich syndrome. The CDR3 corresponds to CASSFVPGEQYF. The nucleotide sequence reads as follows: TGTGCCAGCAGCTTCGTCCCGGGGGAGCAGTACTTC.